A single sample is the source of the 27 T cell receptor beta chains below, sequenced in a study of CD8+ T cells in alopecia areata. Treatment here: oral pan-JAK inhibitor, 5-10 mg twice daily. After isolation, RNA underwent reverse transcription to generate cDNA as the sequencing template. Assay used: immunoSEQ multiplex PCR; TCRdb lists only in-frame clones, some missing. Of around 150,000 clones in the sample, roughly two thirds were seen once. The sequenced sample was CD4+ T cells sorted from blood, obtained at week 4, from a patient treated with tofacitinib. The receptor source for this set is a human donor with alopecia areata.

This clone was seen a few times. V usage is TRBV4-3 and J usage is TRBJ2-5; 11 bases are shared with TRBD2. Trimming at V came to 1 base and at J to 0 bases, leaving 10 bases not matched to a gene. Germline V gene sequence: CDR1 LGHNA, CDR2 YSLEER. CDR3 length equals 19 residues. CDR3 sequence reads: CASSQGAPSSGGHQETQYF. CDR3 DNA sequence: TGCGCCAGCAGCCAAGGGGCACCGTCTAGCGGGGGGCACCAAGAGACCCAGTACTTC.

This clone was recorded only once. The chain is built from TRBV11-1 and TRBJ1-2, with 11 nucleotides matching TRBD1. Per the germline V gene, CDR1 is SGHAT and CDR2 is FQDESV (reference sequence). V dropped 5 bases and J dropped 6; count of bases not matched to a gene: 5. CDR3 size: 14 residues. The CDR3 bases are TGTGCCAGCAGCCGGACAGGGGGCAGGGATGGCTACACCTTC. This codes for CASSRTGGRDGYTF.

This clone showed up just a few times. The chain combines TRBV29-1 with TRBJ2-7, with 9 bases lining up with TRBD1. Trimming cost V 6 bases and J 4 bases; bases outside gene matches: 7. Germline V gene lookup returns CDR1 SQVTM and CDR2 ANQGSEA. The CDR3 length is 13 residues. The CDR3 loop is CSVEGQGRYEQYF. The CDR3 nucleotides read TGCAGCGTGGAGGGACAGGGAAGATACGAGCAGTACTTC.

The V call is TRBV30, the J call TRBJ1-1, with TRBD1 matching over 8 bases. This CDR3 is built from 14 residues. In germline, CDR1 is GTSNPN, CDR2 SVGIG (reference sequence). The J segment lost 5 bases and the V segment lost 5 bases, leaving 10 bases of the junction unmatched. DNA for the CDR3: TGTGCCTGGGATACTCGGACAGGGAGGACTGAAGCTTTCTTT. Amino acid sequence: CAWDTRTGRTEAFF. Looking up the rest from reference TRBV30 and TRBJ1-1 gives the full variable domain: SQTIHQWPATLVQPVGSPLSLECTVEGTSNPNLYWYRQAAGRGLQLLFYSVGIGQISSEVPQNLSASRPQDRQFILSSKKLLLSDSGFYLCAWDTRTGRTEAFFGQGTRLTVV.

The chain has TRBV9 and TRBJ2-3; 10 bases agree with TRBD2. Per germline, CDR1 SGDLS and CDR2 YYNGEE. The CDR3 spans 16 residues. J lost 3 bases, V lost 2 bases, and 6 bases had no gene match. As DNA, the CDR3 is TGTGCCAGCAGCGTTCGGACTAGCGGTAATACAGATACGCAGTATTTT. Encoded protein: CASSVRTSGNTDTQYF.

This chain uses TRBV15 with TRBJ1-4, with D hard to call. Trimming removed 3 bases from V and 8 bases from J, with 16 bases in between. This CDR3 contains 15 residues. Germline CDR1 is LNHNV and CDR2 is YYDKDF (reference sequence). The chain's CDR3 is CATSRLGTKGEKLFF. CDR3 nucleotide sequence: TGTGCCACCAGCAGGTTGGGAACTAAGGGCGAAAAACTGTTTTTT.

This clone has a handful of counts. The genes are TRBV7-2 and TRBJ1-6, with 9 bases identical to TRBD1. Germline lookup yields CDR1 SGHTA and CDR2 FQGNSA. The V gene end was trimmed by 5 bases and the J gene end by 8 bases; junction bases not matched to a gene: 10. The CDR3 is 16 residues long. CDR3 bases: TGTGCCAGCAGCCAACAGCCGGGACAGGGTTATTCACCCCTCCACTTT. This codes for CASSQQPGQGYSPLHF.

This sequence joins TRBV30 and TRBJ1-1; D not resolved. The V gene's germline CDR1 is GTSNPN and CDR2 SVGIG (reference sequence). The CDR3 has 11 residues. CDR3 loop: CAEKRNTEAFF. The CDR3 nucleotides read TGTGCGGAAAAAAGGAACACTGAAGCTTTCTTT.

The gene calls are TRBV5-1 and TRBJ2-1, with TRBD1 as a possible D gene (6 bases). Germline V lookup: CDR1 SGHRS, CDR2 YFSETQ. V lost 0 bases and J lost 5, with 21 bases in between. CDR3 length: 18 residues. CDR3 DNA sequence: TGCGCCAGCAGCTTGGGGGTTGTCGGGACATACTTCGACAATGAGCAGTTCTTC. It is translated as CASSLGVVGTYFDNEQFF.

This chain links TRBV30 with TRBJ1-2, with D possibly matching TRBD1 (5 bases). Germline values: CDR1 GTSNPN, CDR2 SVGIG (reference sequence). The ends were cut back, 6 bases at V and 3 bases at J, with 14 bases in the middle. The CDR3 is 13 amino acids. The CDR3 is CACYTGTHYGYTF. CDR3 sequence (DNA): TGTGCCTGCTACACCGGGACCCACTATGGCTACACCTTC.

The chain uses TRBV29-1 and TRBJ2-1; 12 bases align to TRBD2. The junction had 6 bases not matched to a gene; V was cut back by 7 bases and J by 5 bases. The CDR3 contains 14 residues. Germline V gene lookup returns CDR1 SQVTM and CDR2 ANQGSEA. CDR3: CSGTTSGGDNEQFF. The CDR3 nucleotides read TGCAGCGGGACGACTAGCGGGGGAGACAATGAGCAGTTCTTC.

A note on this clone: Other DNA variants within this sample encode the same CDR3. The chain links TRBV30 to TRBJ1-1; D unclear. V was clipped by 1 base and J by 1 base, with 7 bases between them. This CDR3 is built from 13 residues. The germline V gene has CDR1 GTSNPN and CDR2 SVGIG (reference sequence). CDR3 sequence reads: CAWSGRRNTEAFF. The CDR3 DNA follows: TGTGCCTGGAGTGGGCGGAGGAACACTGAAGCTTTCTTT.

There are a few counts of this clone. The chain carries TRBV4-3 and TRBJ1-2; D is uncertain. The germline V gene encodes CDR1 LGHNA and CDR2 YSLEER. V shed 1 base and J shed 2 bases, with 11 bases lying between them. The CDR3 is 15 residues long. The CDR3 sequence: CASSQVPGTNYGYTF. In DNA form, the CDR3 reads TGCGCCAGCAGCCAAGTCCCGGGTACAAACTATGGCTACACCTTC.

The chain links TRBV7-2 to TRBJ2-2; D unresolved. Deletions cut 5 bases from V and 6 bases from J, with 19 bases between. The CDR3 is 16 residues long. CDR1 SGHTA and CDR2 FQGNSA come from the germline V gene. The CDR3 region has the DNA TGTGCCAGCAGCCCAGTTCCCCTTCGCGCAGCCGGGGAGCTGTTTTTT. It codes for CASSPVPLRAAGELFF.

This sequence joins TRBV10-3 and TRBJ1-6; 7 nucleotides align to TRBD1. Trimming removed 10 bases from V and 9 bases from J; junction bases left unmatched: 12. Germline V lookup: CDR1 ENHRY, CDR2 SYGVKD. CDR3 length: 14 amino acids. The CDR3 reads CATWTGLETSPLHF. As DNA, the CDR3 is TGTGCCACTTGGACAGGACTGGAGACTTCACCCCTCCACTTT.

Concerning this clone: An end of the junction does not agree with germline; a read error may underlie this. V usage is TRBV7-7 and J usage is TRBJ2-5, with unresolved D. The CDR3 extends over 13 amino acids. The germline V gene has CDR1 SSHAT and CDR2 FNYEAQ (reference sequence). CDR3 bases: TGTGCTAGCAGCTACGGGCACCAAGAGACCCAGTACTTC. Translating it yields CASSYGHQETQYF. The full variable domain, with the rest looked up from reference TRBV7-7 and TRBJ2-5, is GAGVSQSPRYKVTKRGQDVTLRCDPISSHATLYWYQQALGQGPEFLTYFNYEAQPDKSGLPSDRFSAERPEGSISTLTIQRTEQRDSAMYRCASSYGHQETQYFGPGTRLLVL.

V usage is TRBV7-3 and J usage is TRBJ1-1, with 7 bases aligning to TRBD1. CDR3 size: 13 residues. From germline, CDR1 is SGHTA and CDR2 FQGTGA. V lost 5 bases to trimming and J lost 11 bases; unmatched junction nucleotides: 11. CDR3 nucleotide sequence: TGTGCCAGCAGCCAAGACAGGGAGGGGATGGCTTTCTTT. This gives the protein CASSQDREGMAFF. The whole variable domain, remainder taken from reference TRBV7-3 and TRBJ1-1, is GAGVSQTPSNKVTEKGKYVELRCDPISGHTALYWYRQSLGQGPEFLIYFQGTGAADDSGLPNDRFFAVRPEGSVSTLKIQRTERGDSAVYLCASSQDREGMAFFGQGTRLTVV.

The CDR3 coding sequence is TGTGCCAGCAGCATCACCGGGACAGGGGCTTACAATGAGCAGTTCTTC. It specifies CASSITGTGAYNEQFF. This sequence joins TRBV9 and TRBJ2-1; 10 bases are a match to TRBD1. This CDR3 contains 16 residues. The V gene's germline CDR1 is SGDLS and CDR2 YYNGEE. The ends lost 4 bases at V and 4 bases at J; junction bases unmatched: 8.

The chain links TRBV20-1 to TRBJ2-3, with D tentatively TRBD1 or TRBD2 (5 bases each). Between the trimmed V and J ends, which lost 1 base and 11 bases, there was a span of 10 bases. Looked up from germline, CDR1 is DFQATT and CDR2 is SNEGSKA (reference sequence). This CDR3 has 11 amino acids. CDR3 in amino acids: CSARVGEGQYF. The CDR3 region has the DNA TGCAGTGCTAGAGTGGGGGAAGGGCAGTATTTT.

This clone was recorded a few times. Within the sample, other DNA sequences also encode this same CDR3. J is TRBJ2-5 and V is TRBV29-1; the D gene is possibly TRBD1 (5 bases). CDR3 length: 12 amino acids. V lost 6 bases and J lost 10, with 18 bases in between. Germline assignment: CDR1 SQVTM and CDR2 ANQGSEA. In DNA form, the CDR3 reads TGCAGCGTGGGGCTTCAGTGGAGTAGCCAGTACTTC. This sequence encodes CSVGLQWSSQYF. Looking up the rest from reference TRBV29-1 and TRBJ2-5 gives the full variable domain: SAVISQKPSRDICQRGTSLTIQCQVDSQVTMMFWYRQQPGQSLTLIATANQGSEATYESGFVIDKFPISRPNLTFSTLTVSNMSPEDSSIYLCSVGLQWSSQYFGPGTRLLVL.

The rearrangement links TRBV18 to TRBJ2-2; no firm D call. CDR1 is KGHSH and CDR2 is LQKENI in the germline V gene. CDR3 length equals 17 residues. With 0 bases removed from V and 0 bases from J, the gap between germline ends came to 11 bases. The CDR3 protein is CASSPPGSRTNTGELFF. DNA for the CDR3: TGTGCCAGCTCACCACCGGGTAGCCGCACGAACACCGGGGAGCTGTTTTTT. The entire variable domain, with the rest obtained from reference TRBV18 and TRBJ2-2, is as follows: NAGVMQNPRHLVRRRGQEARLRCSPMKGHSHVYWYRQLPEEGLKFMVYLQKENIIDESGMPKERFSAEFPKEGPSILRIQQVVRGDSAAYFCASSPPGSRTNTGELFFGEGSRLTVL.

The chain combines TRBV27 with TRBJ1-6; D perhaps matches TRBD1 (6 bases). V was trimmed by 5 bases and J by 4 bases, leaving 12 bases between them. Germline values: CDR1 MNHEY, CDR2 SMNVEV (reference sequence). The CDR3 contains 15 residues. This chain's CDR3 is CASSPGQSYNSPLHF. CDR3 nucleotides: TGTGCCAGCAGTCCCGGACAGAGTTATAATTCACCCCTCCACTTT.

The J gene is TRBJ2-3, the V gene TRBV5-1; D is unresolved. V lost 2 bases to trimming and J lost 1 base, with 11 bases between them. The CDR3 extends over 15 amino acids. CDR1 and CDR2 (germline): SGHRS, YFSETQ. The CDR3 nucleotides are TGCGCCAGCAGCTTACAAGGTTTGGGCACAGATACGCAGTATTTT. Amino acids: CASSLQGLGTDTQYF.

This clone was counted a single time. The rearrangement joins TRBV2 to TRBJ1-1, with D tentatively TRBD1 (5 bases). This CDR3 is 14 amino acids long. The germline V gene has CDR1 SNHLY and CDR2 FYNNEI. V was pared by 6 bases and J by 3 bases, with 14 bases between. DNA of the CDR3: TGTGCCAGCAGCCTCGGGGGGAGGTACACTGAAGCTTTCTTT. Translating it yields CASSLGGRYTEAFF.

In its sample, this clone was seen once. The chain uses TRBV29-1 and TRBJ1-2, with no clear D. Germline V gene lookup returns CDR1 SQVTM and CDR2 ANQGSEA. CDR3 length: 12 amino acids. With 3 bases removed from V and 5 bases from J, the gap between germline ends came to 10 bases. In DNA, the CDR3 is TGCAGCGTTGACACCCCAGTGTATGGCTACACCTTC. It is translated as CSVDTPVYGYTF.

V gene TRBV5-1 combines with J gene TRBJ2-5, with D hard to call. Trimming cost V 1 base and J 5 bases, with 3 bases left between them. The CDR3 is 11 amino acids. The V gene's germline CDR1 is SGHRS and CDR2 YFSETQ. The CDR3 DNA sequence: TGCGCCAGCAGCTTGAGGGAGACCCAGTACTTC. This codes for CASSLRETQYF.

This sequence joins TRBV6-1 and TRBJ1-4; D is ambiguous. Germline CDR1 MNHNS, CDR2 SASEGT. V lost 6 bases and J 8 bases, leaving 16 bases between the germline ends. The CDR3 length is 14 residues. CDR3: CASSEGRVYEKLFF. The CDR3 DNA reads TGTGCCAGCAGCGAGGGAAGGGTCTACGAAAAACTGTTTTTT.